The sample holds many counts of the clone carrying this T cell receptor (beta chain). V was shortened by 6 bases and J by 3 bases, with 14 bases between the two germline ends. This CDR3 region has 15 residues. Germline V lookup: CDR1 ENHRY, CDR2 SYGVKD. Original methodology: 90,000 to 100,000 TCRs per sample was the median, with a range of 23,224 to 690,600. TCRdb reprocessed the RACE reads via MiXCR and lists one record per CDR3 protein. What appears here as the V and J calls and clone size reflects TCRdb's work, not the paper's. Among some 300,000 distinct CDR3 sequences listed, 5.5% were seen once. This record comes from a study of human T cells and chemical hapten exposure. Study details: Researchers reported sensitizing an approximately 2 cm by approximately 2 cm upper inner arm skin site with 2% DPC. The study enrolled mostly female patients with alopecia areata, totalis or universalis.

This sample's time point: pre-sensitization, week 0. Specified treatment: therapeutic diphenylcyclopropenone sensitization with weekly scalp DPC. Ahead of each patch test application, blood was drawn. The material was whole blood, obtained in connection with sensitization to the hapten diphenylcyclopropenone (DPC). The gene calls are TRBV10-3 and TRBJ2-2, with D perhaps TRBD2 (6 bases). The sequence derives from a woman between 18 and 29 years old with alopecia areata. Some clones in this sample may be carry-over from other donors' samples. This chain's CDR3 is CAIRSSGSDTGELFF. The CDR3 nucleotides read TGTGCCATCAGATCGAGCGGGTCCGACACCGGGGAGCTGTTTTTT.